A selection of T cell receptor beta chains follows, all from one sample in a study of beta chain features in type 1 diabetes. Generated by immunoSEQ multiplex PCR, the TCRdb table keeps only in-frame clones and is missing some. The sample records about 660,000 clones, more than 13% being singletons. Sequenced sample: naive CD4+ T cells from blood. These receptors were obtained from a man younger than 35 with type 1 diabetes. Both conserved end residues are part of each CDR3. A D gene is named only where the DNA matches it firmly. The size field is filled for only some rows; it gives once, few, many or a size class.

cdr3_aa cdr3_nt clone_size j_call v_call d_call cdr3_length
CASSLTGNTEAFF TGTGCCAGCAGCCTGACAGGTAACACTGAAGCTTTCTTT few TRBJ1-1 TRBV7-9 - 13
CSVGLGETQYF TGCAGCGTTGGGTTGGGAGAGACCCAGTACTTC few TRBJ2-5 TRBV29-1 - 11
CASSREGVHTGELFF TGTGCTAGCAGCCGCGAGGGGGTACACACCGGGGAGCTGTTTTTT once TRBJ2-2 TRBV7-7 - 15
CASSVAGGFNQPQHF TGTGCCAGCAGCGTAGCGGGGGGTTTTAATCAGCCCCAGCATTTT - TRBJ1-5 TRBV9 - 15
CAWSRADNTEAFF TGTGCCTGGAGTCGGGCAGACAACACTGAAGCTTTCTTT few TRBJ1-1 TRBV30 - 13
CASSEARRDEQFF TGTGCCAGCAGTGAAGCTAGAAGAGATGAGCAGTTCTTC - TRBJ2-1 TRBV6-1 - 13
CASSQPTSGRDDTQYF TGTGCCAGCAGCCAACCGACTAGCGGGAGAGACGATACGCAGTATTTT few TRBJ2-3 TRBV5-4 TRBD2 16
CASSLTGGSDEQFF TGTGCCAGCAGCTTAACAGGGGGCAGTGATGAGCAGTTCTTC few TRBJ2-1 TRBV7-2 TRBD1 14
CASSIDNSLYGYTF TGTGCCAGTAGTATAGACAACAGCCTCTATGGCTACACCTTC - TRBJ1-2 TRBV19 - 14
CASSPYNGEAFF TGTGCCAGCAGCCCCTACAACGGTGAAGCTTTCTTT - TRBJ1-1 TRBV7-2 - 12
CASSQPRTGTVNTGELFF TGTGCCAGCAGCCAACCAAGAACCGGGACAGTGAACACCGGGGAGCTGTTTTTT - TRBJ2-2 TRBV4-2 TRBD1 18
CASSLRTRSSTDTQYF TGTGCCAGCAGCCTCCGGACCCGTAGCAGCACAGATACGCAGTATTTT few TRBJ2-3 TRBV7-9 - 16
CASSEPRERDEQYF TGTGCCAGCAGTGAACCCCGGGAGAGGGACGAGCAGTACTTC - TRBJ2-7 TRBV6-1 - 14
CASSVQGDYGYTF TGTGCCAGCAGCGTACAAGGGGACTATGGCTACACCTTC few TRBJ1-2 TRBV9 - 13
CSVEASWDYTF TGCAGCGTTGAAGCTTCGTGGGACTACACCTTC - TRBJ1-2 TRBV29-1 - 11
CASSRDQETQYF TGTGCCAGCAGTCGGGACCAAGAGACCCAGTACTTC few TRBJ2-5 TRBV11-2 - 12
CAWSVAGYEPSYNEQFF TGTGCCTGGAGTGTGGCAGGGTACGAACCTTCATACAATGAGCAGTTCTTC few TRBJ2-1 TRBV30 - 17
CASSYSSAISYNEQFF TGTGCCAGCAGTTACTCCTCAGCTATTTCCTACAATGAGCAGTTCTTC - TRBJ2-1 TRBV6-5 - 16
CASTTGGVYGYTF TGTGCCAGCACGACAGGGGGGGTTTATGGCTACACCTTC few TRBJ1-2 TRBV28 TRBD1 13
CAISDHGVGTRTDTQYF TGTGCCATCAGTGACCACGGGGTGGGGACCCGCACAGATACGCAGTATTTT many TRBJ2-3 TRBV10-3 - 17
CAWSGGAGSNYGYTF TGTGCCTGGAGTGGGGGCGCGGGATCTAACTATGGCTACACCTTC - TRBJ1-2 TRBV30 - 15
CASSPGLAGDYEQYF TGTGCCAGCAGCCCAGGACTAGCGGGAGACTACGAGCAGTACTTC few TRBJ2-7 TRBV28 TRBD2 15
CASSPDRGGEKLFF TGTGCCAGCAGCCCCGACAGGGGTGGTGAAAAACTGTTTTTT - TRBJ1-4 TRBV7-2 TRBD1 14
CASSLAPGNQPQHF TGTGCCAGCAGCTTAGCGCCGGGGAATCAGCCCCAGCATTTT few TRBJ1-5 TRBV7-2 - 14
CASSIRSGTGSTEAFF TGTGCCAGCAGCATCCGAAGCGGGACTGGAAGTACTGAAGCTTTCTTT once TRBJ1-1 TRBV9 - 16
CAWSGGAVETQYF TGTGCCTGGAGTGGCGGGGCAGTTGAGACCCAGTACTTC - TRBJ2-5 TRBV30 - 13
CASSPADRHPYEQYF TGCGCCAGCAGCCCAGCAGACCGTCACCCATACGAGCAGTACTTC few TRBJ2-7 TRBV4-3 - 15
CASSQKEGTNTEAFF TGTGCCAGCTCACAGAAGGAAGGGACGAACACTGAAGCTTTCTTT few TRBJ1-1 TRBV18 - 15
CASSLRPGADYGYTF TGTGCCAGCAGCTTAAGGCCTGGGGCGGACTATGGCTACACCTTC - TRBJ1-2 TRBV7-3 - 15
CSVVAGEETQYF TGCAGCGTTGTTGCAGGGGAAGAGACCCAGTACTTC few TRBJ2-5 TRBV29-1 - 12
CASSLGVPNYGYTF TGTGCCAGCAGCTTAGGGGTGCCAAATTATGGCTACACCTTC - TRBJ1-2 TRBV7-8 - 14
CASSRAGHYNSPLHF TGTGCCAGCAGTCGGGCGGGCCACTATAATTCACCCCTCCACTTT few TRBJ1-6 TRBV6-5 - 15
CASFRTGLNTEAFF TGCGCCAGCTTTAGGACAGGGTTGAACACTGAAGCTTTCTTT few TRBJ1-1 TRBV4-1 TRBD1 14
CASSLGGLNEQFF TGTGCCAGCAGCTTAGGGGGTTTAAATGAGCAGTTCTTC - TRBJ2-1 TRBV7-2 - 13
CAWAFSRLTEAFF TGTGCCTGGGCCTTTTCTCGTCTCACTGAAGCTTTCTTT - TRBJ1-1 TRBV30 - 13
CASFAGNTIYF TGTGCCAGCTTTGCTGGAAACACCATATATTTT few TRBJ1-3 TRBV2 - 11
CASSSRDRGPNEKLFF TGTGCCAGCAGTAGCCGGGACAGGGGGCCTAATGAAAAACTGTTTTTT few TRBJ1-4 TRBV28 TRBD1 16
CASSRASVNTEAFF TGTGCCAGCTCACGTGCTTCAGTGAACACTGAAGCTTTCTTT - TRBJ1-1 TRBV18 - 14
CASSPPVWGEQYF TGTGCCAGCTCACCACCGGTATGGGGGGAGCAGTACTTC few TRBJ2-7 TRBV18 - 13
CASSVLLGGETQYF TGTGCCAGCAGCGTTCTATTGGGGGGGGAGACCCAGTACTTC - TRBJ2-5 TRBV25-1 TRBD2 14
CASIVQETQYF TGTGCCAGCATAGTACAAGAGACCCAGTACTTC few TRBJ2-5 TRBV6-6 - 11
CASSHALGTSGGTDTQYF TGTGCCAGCAGCCACGCGCTGGGGACTAGCGGGGGTACAGATACGCAGTATTTT few TRBJ2-3 TRBV4-2 TRBD2 18
CASSYSSGVDIQYF TGTGCCAGCAGTTACTCATCGGGGGTGGACATTCAGTACTTC - TRBJ2-4 TRBV6-5 - 14
CASSAQLAGAGNEQFF TGTGCCAGCAGTGCCCAACTAGCGGGAGCTGGCAATGAGCAGTTCTTC - TRBJ2-1 TRBV6-1 TRBD2 16
CASSLGRRQIFTDTQYF TGTGCCAGCAGCCTGGGGCGGCGACAGATTTTCACAGATACGCAGTATTTT few TRBJ2-3 TRBV7-9 - 17
CASSAGQGRYGYTF TGTGCCAGCAGTGCCGGACAGGGGCGCTATGGCTACACCTTC - TRBJ1-2 TRBV28 TRBD1 14
CASSEDSGNTIYF TGTGCCAGCAGTGAAGACTCTGGAAACACCATATATTTT - TRBJ1-3 TRBV2 - 13
CASSPHLGRNTGELFF TGTGCTAGCAGCCCGCACCTGGGTAGGAACACCGGGGAGCTGTTTTTT few TRBJ2-2 TRBV7-7 - 16
CASSLAGGTDTQYF TGCGCCAGCAGCCTAGCGGGGGGCACAGATACGCAGTATTTT few TRBJ2-3 TRBV4-3 TRBD2 14
CASSLRRGYGYTF TGTGCCAGCAGTTTACGCCGCGGCTATGGCTACACCTTC few TRBJ1-2 TRBV28 - 13
CAWSRATFTDTQYF TGTGCCTGGAGTCGAGCCACCTTCACAGATACGCAGTATTTT - TRBJ2-3 TRBV30 - 14
CASRVGGPGNTIYF TGTGCCAGCCGCGTCGGGGGGCCTGGAAACACCATATATTTT - TRBJ1-3 TRBV27 - 14
CASSLELAGDNEQFF TGTGCCAGCAGCTTAGAGCTAGCGGGGGACAATGAGCAGTTCTTC - TRBJ2-1 TRBV7-9 TRBD2 15
CASSFIRTLSYNEQFF TGTGCCAGCAGCTTCATACGGACTCTCTCTTACAATGAGCAGTTCTTC few TRBJ2-1 TRBV7-2 - 16